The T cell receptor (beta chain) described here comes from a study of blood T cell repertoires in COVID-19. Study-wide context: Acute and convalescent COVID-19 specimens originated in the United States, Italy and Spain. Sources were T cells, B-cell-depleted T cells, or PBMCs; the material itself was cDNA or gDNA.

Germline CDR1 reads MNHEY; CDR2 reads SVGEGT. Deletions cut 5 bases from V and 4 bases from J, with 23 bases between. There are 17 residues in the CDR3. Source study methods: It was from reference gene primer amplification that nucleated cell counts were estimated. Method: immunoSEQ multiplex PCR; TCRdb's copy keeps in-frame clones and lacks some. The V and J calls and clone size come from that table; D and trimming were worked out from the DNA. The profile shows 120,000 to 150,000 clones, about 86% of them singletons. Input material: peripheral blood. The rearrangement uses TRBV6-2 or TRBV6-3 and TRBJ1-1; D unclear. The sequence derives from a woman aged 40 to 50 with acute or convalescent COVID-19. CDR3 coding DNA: TGTGCCAGCAGTCAAACCCGAGGGATTTTGGCGGGCACTGAAGCTTTCTTT. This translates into CASSQTRGILAGTEAFF.